Reported below is one T cell receptor beta chain. Its specificity is not known. Donors ranged from roughly 6 to 95 years old and were healthy Caucasians in Russia. Each sample yielded at least 6 micrograms of PBMC total RNA. This sample is drawn from a study of blood T cells in healthy people across ages. The CDR3 sequence is 17 residues long. V gave up 5 bases and J gave up 6 bases; unmatched junction bases: 13. Germline CDR1 and CDR2: SGHTA and FQGNSA. A sample-barcoded 5' primer and a J-beta primer mix were used in a second PCR of roughly 7 to 11 cycles. TCRdb used MiXCR to reprocess the 5' RACE reads, holding one entry per CDR3 protein. The data hold around 1,500,000 distinct CDR3 sequences, with 28% observed a single time. Points from the study as a whole: Across the age range, TCR beta diversity per million T cells fell in a roughly linear way. It was held that the diversity estimates obtained from one million T cells were underestimates.

V is TRBV7-2 and J is TRBJ2-1; 10 bases map to TRBD2. Sequences were obtained from blood. The clonotype comes from a woman in her 30s in good health. The CDR3 region is CASSLELAGRVGNEQFF. CDR3 in DNA: TGTGCCAGCAGCCTGGAACTAGCGGGGCGGGTAGGCAATGAGCAGTTCTTC.